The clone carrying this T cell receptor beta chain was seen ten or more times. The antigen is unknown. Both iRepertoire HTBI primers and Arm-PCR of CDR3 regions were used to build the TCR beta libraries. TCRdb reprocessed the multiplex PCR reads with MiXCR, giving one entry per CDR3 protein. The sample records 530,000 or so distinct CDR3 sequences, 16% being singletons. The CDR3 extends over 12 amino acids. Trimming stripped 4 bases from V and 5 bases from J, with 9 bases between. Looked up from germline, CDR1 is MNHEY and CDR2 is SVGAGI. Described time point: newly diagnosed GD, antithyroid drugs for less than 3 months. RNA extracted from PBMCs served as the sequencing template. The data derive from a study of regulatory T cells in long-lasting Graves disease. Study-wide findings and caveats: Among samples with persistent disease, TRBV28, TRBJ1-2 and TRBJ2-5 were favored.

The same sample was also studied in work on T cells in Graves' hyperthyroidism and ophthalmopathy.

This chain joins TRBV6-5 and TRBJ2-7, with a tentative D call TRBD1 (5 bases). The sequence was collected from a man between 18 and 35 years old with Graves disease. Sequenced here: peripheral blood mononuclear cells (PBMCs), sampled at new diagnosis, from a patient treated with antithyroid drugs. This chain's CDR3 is CASSSRVDEQYF. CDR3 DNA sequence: TGTGCCAGCAGTTCCAGGGTGGACGAGCAGTACTTC.